These 10 T cell receptor beta chains originate from one sample sequenced in a study of T cells in Graves' hyperthyroidism and ophthalmopathy. Amplified TCR beta CDR3 regions came from RNA transcripts. HTBI primers were employed in a first-round RT-PCR of the TCR CDR3. TCRdb passed the multiplex PCR reads through MiXCR, listing each CDR3 protein once. The data contain more than 500,000 distinct CDR3 sequences, roughly 14% of them singletons. The sequencing input was blood. These receptors originate from a woman aged 40 to 50 with Graves' ophthalmopathy.

This chain links TRBV11-1 with TRBJ1-4; no reliable D call. The CDR3 runs to 15 residues. V was shortened by 2 bases and J by 0 bases, with 7 bases between the two germline ends. Germline lookup yields CDR1 SGHAT and CDR2 FQDESV (reference sequence). Here the CDR3 DNA reads TGTGCCAGCAGCTTAACAACAGCAACTAATGAAAAACTGTTTTTT. It specifies CASSLTTATNEKLFF.

The table lists this clonotype with many counts. A read error may produce the germline difference seen at one junction end. This chain links TRBV6-1 with TRBJ1-2; D not resolved. The length of the CDR3 is 14 residues. The germline gives CDR1 MNHNS, CDR2 SASEGT. The CDR3 DNA reads as TGTGCCAGCAGTGTCCGCAGCAGCGTCTATGGCTACGCCTTC. Translated: CASSVRSSVYGYAF.

This clonotype has just a few counts. Because it lacks the conserved phenylalanine or tryptophan at the end, this CDR3 is likely a read error. This rearrangement joins TRBV3-1 to TRBJ2-7, with D perhaps TRBD2 (6 bases). The CDR3 consists of 14 residues. V shed 6 bases and J shed 2 bases, with 14 bases lying between them. CDR1 is LGHDT, CDR2 YNNKEL, per germline (reference sequence). The CDR3 sequence: CASRLSGMAYEQYL. CDR3 nucleotide sequence: TGTGCCAGCAGGCTTAGCGGTATGGCCTACGAGCAGTACCTC.

The rearrangement joins TRBV7-9 to TRBJ1-5; TRBD1 aligns across 8 bases. The germline V gene encodes CDR1 SEHNR and CDR2 FQNEAQ (reference sequence). Trimming cost V 5 bases and J 1 base; bases outside gene matches: 4. The CDR3 totals 15 residues. CDR3 protein: CASSPGQASNQPQHF. For the CDR3, the DNA is TGTGCCAGCAGCCCGGGACAGGCAAGCAATCAGCCCCAGCATTTT. Filled out from reference TRBV7-9 and TRBJ1-5, the complete variable domain reads DTGVSQNPRHKITKRGQNVTFRCDPISEHNRLYWYRQTLGQGPEFLTYFQNEAQLEKSRLLSDRFSAERPKGSFSTLEIQRTEQGDSAMYLCASSPGQASNQPQHFGDGTRLSIL.

The sample holds many counts of this clonotype. The chain couples TRBV12-3 or TRBV12-4 to TRBJ1-1; 7 bases map to TRBD1. The CDR3 length is 12 residues. The ends lost 3 bases at V and 11 bases at J; junction bases unmatched: 6. CDR3 residues: CASSLEGGVAFF. The CDR3 DNA reads TGTGCCAGCAGTTTGGAAGGGGGCGTCGCTTTCTTT.

The chain joins TRBV7-2 to TRBJ2-7; D gene ambiguous. V was cut by 5 bases and J by 3 bases, with 11 bases left in between. Germline V gene lookup returns CDR1 SGHTA and CDR2 FQGNSA. CDR3 length: 13 residues. CDR3 nucleotide sequence: TGTGCCAGCAGCCAGGACGGTTTCTACGAGCAGTACTTC. It specifies CASSQDGFYEQYF.

This clonotype showed up many times. The rearrangement links TRBV6-5 to TRBJ1-2, with D unresolved. The V gene's germline CDR1 is MNHEY and CDR2 SVGAGI. Trimming left V 2 bases short and J 2 bases short, with 9 bases between. This CDR3 comprises 14 residues. In DNA, the CDR3 is TGTGCCAGCAGTTACCGTCAGCTCAACTATGGCTACACCTTC. Encoded protein: CASSYRQLNYGYTF.

This clonotype was observed at least ten times. The gene calls are TRBV28 and TRBJ2-7, with TRBD2 as a possible D gene (5 bases). The CDR3 runs to 15 residues. The germline V gene has CDR1 MDHEN and CDR2 SYDVKM. V was trimmed by 9 bases and J by 3 bases, leaving 21 bases between them. The DNA for the CDR3 is TGTGCCAGAAGCTCCGGGCCTAGGACTGACTACGAGCAGTACTTC. It codes for CARSSGPRTDYEQYF.

Turning to this clonotype: A much larger clone is a single base away; this may be a read error. This chain joins TRBV4-1 and TRBJ2-5; unclear D gene. The germline V and J ends were trimmed by 6 bases and 3 bases, with 17 bases remaining between them. The CDR3 length is 15 residues. Germline CDR1 reads MGHRA; CDR2 reads YSYEKL. The CDR3 loop reads CASSPTQSYKETQYF. The CDR3 DNA sequence: TGCGCCAGCAGTCCTACACAGTCTTACAAAGAGACCCAGTACTTC.

V usage is TRBV6-2 or TRBV6-3 and J usage is TRBJ1-1, with 10 bases matching TRBD1. Germline V gene lookup returns CDR1 MNHEY and CDR2 SVGEGT. This CDR3 is built from 18 residues. Unmatched junction bases numbered 9, after V lost 1 base and J lost 1 base. The CDR3 reads CASSYFAGTGAWNTEAFF. CDR3 in DNA: TGTGCCAGCAGTTACTTTGCCGGGACAGGGGCATGGAACACTGAAGCTTTCTTT.